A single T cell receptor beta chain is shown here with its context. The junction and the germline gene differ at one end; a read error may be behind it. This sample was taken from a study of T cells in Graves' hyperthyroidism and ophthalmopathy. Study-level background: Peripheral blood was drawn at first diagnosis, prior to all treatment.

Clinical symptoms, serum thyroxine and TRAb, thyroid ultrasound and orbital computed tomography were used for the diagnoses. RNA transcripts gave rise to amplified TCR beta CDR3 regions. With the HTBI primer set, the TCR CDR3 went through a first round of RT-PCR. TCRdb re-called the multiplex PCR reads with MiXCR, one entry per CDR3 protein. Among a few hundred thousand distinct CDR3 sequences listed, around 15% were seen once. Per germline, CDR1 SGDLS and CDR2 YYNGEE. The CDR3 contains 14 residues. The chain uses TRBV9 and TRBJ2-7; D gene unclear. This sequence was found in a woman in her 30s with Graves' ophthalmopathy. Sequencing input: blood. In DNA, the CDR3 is TGTTCCAGCAGCGTATCCTATTCCGACTACGAGCAGTACTTC. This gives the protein CSSSVSYSDYEQYF.